This T cell receptor beta chain was sequenced during a study of blood T cell repertoires in COVID-19. Study overall: Whether acute or convalescent, the COVID-19 samples came from the United States, Italy and Spain.

CDR1 MNHEY and CDR2 SVGAGI come from the germline V gene. Trimming removed 5 bases from V and 6 bases from J, with 8 bases in between. The CDR3 contains 13 residues. The assay was immunoSEQ multiplex PCR, and TCRdb's table has in-frame clones only and misses some. The table shows some 320,000 clones, with about nine tenths occurring only once. The TCR comes from a woman aged 25-40 years who had recovered from COVID-19. The sample consisted of peripheral blood. The rearrangement joins TRBV6-5 to TRBJ1-6; D is uncertain. The CDR3: CASSLASNSPLHF. The DNA of the CDR3 is TGTGCCAGCAGTCTCGCGTCTAATTCACCCCTCCACTTT.